This T cell receptor (beta chain) was observed in a study of blood T cell repertoires in COVID-19. At the level of the study: Both acute and convalescent COVID-19 samples were obtained from the United States, Italy and Spain.

Authors' processing steps: Amplification of reference gene primers was used by the study to estimate nucleated cell counts. Libraries were prepared by immunoSEQ multiplex PCR; TCRdb keeps only in-frame clonotypes and omits some of them. V and J calls and clone size are those listed in that table; D and trimming were worked out from the DNA. This repertoire shows 300,000 to 350,000 clones, more than 70% found once; its top ten account for around 3%. To note about this clone: Additional DNA sequences in this sample encode the identical CDR3.

Germline lookup yields CDR1 LGHDT and CDR2 YNNKEL (reference sequence). This CDR3 is built from 13 residues. The V and J ends lost 1 base and 6 bases, in that order; junction bases with no gene match: 1. What was sequenced was peripheral blood. The TCR was taken from a man younger than 40 with active or convalescent COVID-19. The rearrangement links TRBV3-1 (or the pseudogene TRBV3-2) to TRBJ1-1, with 8 bases matching TRBD1. The CDR3 sequence is CASSQVTGAEAFF. The CDR3 nucleotides are TGTGCCAGCAGCCAAGTGACAGGGGCTGAAGCTTTCTTT.